This T cell receptor (beta chain) was profiled in a study of blood T cells in healthy people across ages (dated by TCRdb to 2015 to 2017). About the full investigation: In model experiments, template switching captured about one uniquely barcoded TCR beta cDNA molecule for every two T cells. The study measured age-related changes in TCR beta repertoire diversity using deep sequencing normalized with unique cDNA molecular identifiers. Donors were grouped into four age groups: young (average 16 years), middle-aged (around 39), aged (over 55) and long-lived (about 82). To avoid experimental bias, donors of different ages were spread randomly across the sequencing lanes. Using the same blood draw, the study looked at two additional independent replicas of 1 million unique cDNA reads for two donors, one aged 18 to 30 and the other aged 80 or older.

This clonotype has a count of ten or more. Its target antigen remains unknown. Base qualities are missing; no much larger clone stands one base away. What the work shows at the level of the full study, not this receptor alone: Estimates of total diversity based on one million sequenced T cells were considered lower bounds and underestimates. The long-lived group showed more naive CD4+ T cells, fewer expanded clones and increased TCR diversity than the aged group, suggesting age selection. Because donor CMV infection status was unknown, age-related changes in expanded clonotypes were potentially confounded. Conclusive comparison of naive and antigen-experienced compartments was prevented by the profiling of bulk unsorted PBMCs. Observed TCR beta diversity correlated strongly with the percentage of naive T cells measured by flow cytometry. As age increased, observed TCR beta diversity per million T cells dropped in a roughly linear way, and a significant reduction was already evident by age roughly 40.

Receptors were amplified or captured by 5' RACE. Sequencing relied on an Illumina HiSeq 2500. A second PCR of roughly 7 to 11 cycles was performed with a sample-barcoded 5' primer and a J-beta primer mix. Each TCR beta cDNA molecule received a unique molecular identifier from a template-switch 5' adaptor carrying 12 random nucleotides. Each sample yielded at least 3 million CDR3-containing paired-end reads. First-strand cDNA synthesis was performed from all RNA using the Mint cDNA synthesis kit, with priming by a TRBC-specific oligonucleotide. All cDNA was treated with uracil-DNA glycosylase and then went through a first 18-cycle PCR with the universal primers M1SS and BC2_uni_R. From the authors' description of their analysis: Each sample was normalized by randomly selecting 1 million high-quality reads, each carrying a distinct molecular identifier. Instead of being binned into consensus sequences, reads that shared molecular identifiers were thrown out. MiTCR, set to a Q25 quality threshold and the strictest error-elimination algorithm, was used for CDR3 identification, clonotype clustering and error correction. A nonparametric unseen species model using Euler transformation provided a lower-bound estimate of total TCR beta diversity. TCRdb reprocessed the public reads (quality trimming at Q25 with fastp, clone calling with MiXCR) and kept in-frame beta chains. Each entry merges the rows of one CDR3 protein and shows their most common DNA and genes. The V and J calls follow TCRdb's processing rather than the paper's. The sample contains about 290,000 distinct CDR3 sequences, 27% of them found a single time. The ten top clones hold 29% of the sample.

The donors were a few dozen Caucasian individuals from Russia, aged roughly 6 to 95 years, who were systemically healthy. Approximately 9 milliliters of peripheral blood were collected from each donor into EDTA-treated Vacutainer tubes. Ficoll-Paque density-gradient centrifugation was used to isolate PBMCs, with at least 7 million obtained per sample. Trizol reagent was used to extract total RNA from the PBMCs, yielding at least 6 micrograms per sample. For every donor, flow cytometry on a PBMC aliquot measured the percentage of naive CD45RAhigh/CD27high T cells. The CDR3 holds 14 amino acids from the cysteine to the phenylalanine. The entry retains the CDR3 DNA only, 42 bases that are in frame from base 1. V sheds 6 bases and J sheds 7 bases, leaving 19 bases between their ends. In the germline V gene, CDR1 corresponds to SGHTA and CDR2 to FQGNSA.

Sequenced: blood. The receptor was isolated from a woman between 65 and 79 years old in good health. The chain is encoded by TRBV7-2 joined to TRBJ2-7, with no reliable assignment of the D segment. The sequenced DNA: TGTGCCAGCAGTACCTCGGGCCAGGCTACAGAGCAGTACTTC. It translates to CASSTSGQATEQYF.